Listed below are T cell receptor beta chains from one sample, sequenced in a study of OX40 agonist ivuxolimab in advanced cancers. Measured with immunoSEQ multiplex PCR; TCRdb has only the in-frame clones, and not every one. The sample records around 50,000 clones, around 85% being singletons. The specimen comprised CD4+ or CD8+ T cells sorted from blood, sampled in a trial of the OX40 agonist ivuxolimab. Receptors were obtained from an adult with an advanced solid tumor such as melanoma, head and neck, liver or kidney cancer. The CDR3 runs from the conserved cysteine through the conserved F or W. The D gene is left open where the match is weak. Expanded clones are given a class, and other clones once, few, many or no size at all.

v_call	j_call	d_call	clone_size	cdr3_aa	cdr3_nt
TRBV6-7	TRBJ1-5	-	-	CASSYQISNQPQHF	TGTGCCAGCAGTTACCAGATTTCAAATCAGCCCCAGCATTTT
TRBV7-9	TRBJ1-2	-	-	CASSLGGSYGYTF	TGTGCCAGCAGCCTGGGGGGGTCCTATGGCTACACCTTC
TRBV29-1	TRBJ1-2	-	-	CSVEDSDGNYGYTF	TGCAGCGTTGAAGATTCGGACGGCAACTATGGCTACACCTTC
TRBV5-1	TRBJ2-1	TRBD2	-	CASSLAAGPYDNEQFF	TGCGCCAGCAGCTTGGCAGCGGGGCCCTACGACAATGAGCAGTTCTTC
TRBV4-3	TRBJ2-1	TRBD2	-	CASSQEGRGSSYNEQFF	TGCGCCAGCAGCCAAGAGGGGCGGGGGAGCTCCTACAATGAGCAGTTCTTC
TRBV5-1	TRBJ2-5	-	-	CASSFEGRGVTQETQYF	TGCGCCAGCAGCTTTGAAGGGCGGGGAGTTACCCAAGAGACCCAGTACTTC
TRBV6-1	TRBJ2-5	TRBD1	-	CASSEARDRPQETQYF	TGTGCCAGCAGTGAAGCGAGGGACAGACCCCAAGAGACCCAGTACTTC
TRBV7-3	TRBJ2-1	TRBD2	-	CASSPIAGGPHNEQFF	TGTGCCAGCAGCCCTATAGCGGGGGGGCCCCACAATGAGCAGTTCTTC
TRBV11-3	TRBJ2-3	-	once	CASSPTSGGLSDTQYF	TGTGCCAGCAGCCCCACGAGTGGGGGGCTCTCAGATACGCAGTATTTT
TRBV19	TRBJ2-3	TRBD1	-	CASSSHRGRTDTQYF	TGTGCCAGTAGTTCACACAGGGGGCGCACAGATACGCAGTATTTT
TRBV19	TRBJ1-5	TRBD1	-	CASSTGQGGRVQPQHF	TGTGCCAGTAGTACCGGACAGGGAGGGAGGGTTCAGCCCCAGCATTTT
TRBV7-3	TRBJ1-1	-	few	CASSLNGGGPPAGNTEAFF	TGTGCCAGCAGCTTAAATGGGGGGGGCCCCCCTGCGGGGAACACTGAAGCTTTCTTT
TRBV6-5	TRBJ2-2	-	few	CASSYLTGELFF	TGTGCCAGCAGTTACCTCACCGGGGAGCTGTTTTTT
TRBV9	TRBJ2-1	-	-	CASSGSSDPYNEQFF	TGTGCCAGCAGCGGCTCTAGCGACCCCTACAATGAGCAGTTCTTC
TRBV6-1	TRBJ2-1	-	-	CAIDRGLPYNEQFF	TGTGCCATCGACCGGGGGCTCCCCTACAATGAGCAGTTCTTC
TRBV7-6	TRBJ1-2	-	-	CASSSDGYGGYTF	TGTGCCAGCAGTTCAGACGGGTATGGCGGCTACACCTTC
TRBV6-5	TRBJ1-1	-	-	CASSYGGGTEAFF	TGTGCCAGCAGTTATGGAGGGGGAACTGAAGCTTTCTTT
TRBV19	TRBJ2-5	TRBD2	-	CASSATAVGPGGETQYF	TGTGCCAGTAGTGCCACCGCCGTGGGGCCGGGAGGAGAGACCCAGTACTTC
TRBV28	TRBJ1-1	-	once	CASSWPNTEAFF	TGTGCCAGCAGTTGGCCGAACACTGAAGCTTTCTTT
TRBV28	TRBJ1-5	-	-	CASSFTGSNQPQHF	TGTGCCAGCAGTTTTACGGGGAGCAATCAGCCCCAGCATTTT
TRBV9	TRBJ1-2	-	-	CASSVFDQDLYGYTF	TGTGCCAGCAGCGTTTTTGACCAGGACCTCTATGGCTACACCTTC
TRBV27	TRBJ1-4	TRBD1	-	CASSTRDSEKEKLFF	TGTGCCAGCAGTACCCGGGACAGTGAAAAGGAAAAACTGTTTTTT
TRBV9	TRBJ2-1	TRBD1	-	CASSAGQGGRNEQFF	TGTGCCAGCAGCGCTGGACAGGGAGGTAGAAATGAGCAGTTCTTC
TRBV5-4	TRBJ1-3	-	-	CASSLADRSGNTIYF	TGTGCCAGCAGCTTAGCGGACCGCTCTGGAAACACCATATATTTT
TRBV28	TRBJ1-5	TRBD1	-	CASSPRQGPSSQHF	TGTGCCAGCAGCCCGAGACAGGGGCCTTCCTCCCAGCATTTT
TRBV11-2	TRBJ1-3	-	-	CASSLPSRRPDISGNTIYF	TGTGCCAGCAGCTTGCCCTCTCGCCGCCCAGACATCTCTGGAAACACCATATATTTT
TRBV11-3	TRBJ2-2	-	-	CASSLAGSGGELFF	TGTGCCAGCAGCTTAGCCGGTTCAGGCGGGGAGCTGTTTTTT
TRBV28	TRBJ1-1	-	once	CASSLSLNTEAFF	TGTGCCAGCAGTTTAAGCCTGAACACTGAAGCTTTCTTT
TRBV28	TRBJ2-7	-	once	CASRTHVGRAPYEQYF	TGTGCCAGCAGGACGCATGTGGGCAGGGCCCCCTACGAGCAGTACTTC
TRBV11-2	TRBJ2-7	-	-	CASNDYGYEQYF	TGTGCCAGCAATGACTATGGCTACGAGCAGTACTTC
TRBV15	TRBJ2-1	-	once	CATSSSQGTDPNEQFF	TGTGCCACCAGCAGCTCCCAAGGTACAGATCCCAATGAGCAGTTCTTC
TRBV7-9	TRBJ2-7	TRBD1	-	CASSPGTGGYEQYF	TGTGCCAGCAGCCCTGGGACAGGGGGCTACGAGCAGTACTTC
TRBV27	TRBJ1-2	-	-	CASSLFPTHGYTF	TGTGCCAGCAGTTTATTTCCGACCCATGGCTACACCTTC
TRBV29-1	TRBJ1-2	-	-	CSGKRGAQGYTF	TGCAGCGGGAAGCGGGGGGCGCAAGGCTACACCTTC
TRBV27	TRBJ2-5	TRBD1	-	CASSFLRDRKETQYF	TGTGCCAGCAGTTTCCTCCGGGACAGAAAAGAGACCCAGTACTTC
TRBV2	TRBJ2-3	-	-	CASSIGQGGSAGGRDTQYF	TGTGCCAGCAGTATCGGACAGGGAGGGTCGGCGGGGGGAAGAGATACGCAGTATTTT
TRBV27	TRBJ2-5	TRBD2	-	CASSFGGRGETQYF	TGTGCCAGCAGTTTCGGCGGGAGGGGGGAGACCCAGTACTTC
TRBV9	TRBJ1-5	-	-	CASSVDGEGNQPQHF	TGTGCCAGCAGCGTAGACGGGGAGGGCAATCAGCCCCAGCATTTT
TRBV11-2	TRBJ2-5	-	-	CASSLDSGGQETQYF	TGTGCCAGCAGCTTAGATTCCGGAGGGCAAGAGACCCAGTACTTC
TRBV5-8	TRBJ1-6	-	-	CASSQDLQLDNSPLHF	TGTGCCAGCAGCCAGGATCTACAGTTAGATAATTCACCCCTCCACTTT
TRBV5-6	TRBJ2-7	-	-	CASSLGVSSYEQYF	TGTGCCAGCAGCTTGGGGGTCAGCTCCTACGAGCAGTACTTC
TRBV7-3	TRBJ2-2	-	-	CASSFLENTGELFF	TGTGCCAGCAGCTTTCTCGAGAACACCGGGGAGCTGTTTTTT
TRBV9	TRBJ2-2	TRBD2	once	CASSVGLAGVTGELFF	TGTGCCAGCAGCGTAGGACTAGCGGGGGTCACCGGGGAGCTGTTTTTT
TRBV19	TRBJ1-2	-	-	CASGPNGYTF	TGTGCCAGTGGCCCCAATGGCTACACCTTC
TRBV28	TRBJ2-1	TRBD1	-	CASSFAMGQGYNEQFF	TGTGCCAGCAGTTTTGCGATGGGACAGGGCTACAATGAGCAGTTCTTC
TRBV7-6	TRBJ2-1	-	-	CASSTGSGEQFF	TGTGCCAGTAGTACAGGGAGTGGTGAGCAGTTCTTC
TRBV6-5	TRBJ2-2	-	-	CASSSIGGELFF	TGTGCCAGCAGTTCCATAGGCGGGGAGCTGTTTTTT
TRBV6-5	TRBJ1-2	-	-	CASSYSRAGHNGYTF	TGTGCCAGCAGTTACTCGAGAGCGGGACACAATGGCTACACCTTC
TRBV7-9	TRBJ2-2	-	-	CARIPLERTNTGELFF	TGTGCCAGAATCCCGCTAGAACGGACGAACACCGGGGAGCTGTTTTTT
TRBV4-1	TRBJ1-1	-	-	CASSLYGGHEAFF	TGCGCCAGCAGCCTCTATGGGGGACATGAAGCTTTCTTT
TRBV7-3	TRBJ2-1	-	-	CASSLTPSVYNEQFF	TGTGCCAGCAGCTTAACCCCCTCGGTCTACAATGAGCAGTTCTTC
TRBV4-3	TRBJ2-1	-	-	CASSQDISGSDEQFF	TGCGCCAGCAGCCAAGATATATCAGGGTCGGATGAGCAGTTCTTC
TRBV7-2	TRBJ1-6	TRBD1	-	CASTLGQGRSPLHF	TGTGCCAGCACCCTGGGACAGGGTCGATCACCCCTCCACTTT
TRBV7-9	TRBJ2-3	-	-	CASSFDLKVEGTDTQYF	TGTGCCAGCAGCTTTGACCTCAAGGTCGAGGGCACAGATACGCAGTATTTT
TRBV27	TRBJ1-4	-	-	CASSLQGNHNEKLFF	TGTGCCAGCAGTTTACAGGGCAACCATAATGAAAAACTGTTTTTT
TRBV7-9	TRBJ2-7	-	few	CASSLKQTYEQYF	TGTGCCAGCAGCTTGAAACAGACCTACGAGCAGTACTTC
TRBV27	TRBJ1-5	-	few	CASSLSGVGNQPQHF	TGTGCCAGCAGTTTATCAGGGGTAGGAAATCAGCCCCAGCATTTT
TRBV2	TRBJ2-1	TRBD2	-	CASSALAGPTYNEQFF	TGTGCCAGCAGTGCACTAGCGGGGCCTACCTACAATGAGCAGTTCTTC
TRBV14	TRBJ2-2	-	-	CATGAANTGELFF	TGTGCCACAGGGGCAGCGAACACCGGGGAGCTGTTTTTT